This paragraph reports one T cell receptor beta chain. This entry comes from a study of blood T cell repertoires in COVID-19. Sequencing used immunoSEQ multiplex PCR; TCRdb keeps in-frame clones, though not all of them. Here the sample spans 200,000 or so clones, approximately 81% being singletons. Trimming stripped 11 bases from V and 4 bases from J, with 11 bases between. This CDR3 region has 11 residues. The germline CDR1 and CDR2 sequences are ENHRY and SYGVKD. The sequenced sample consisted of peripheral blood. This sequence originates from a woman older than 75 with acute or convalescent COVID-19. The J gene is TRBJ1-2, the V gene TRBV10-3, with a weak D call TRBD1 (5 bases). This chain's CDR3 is CACTGSYGYTF. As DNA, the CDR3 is TGTGCCTGCACAGGCTCCTATGGCTACACCTTC.